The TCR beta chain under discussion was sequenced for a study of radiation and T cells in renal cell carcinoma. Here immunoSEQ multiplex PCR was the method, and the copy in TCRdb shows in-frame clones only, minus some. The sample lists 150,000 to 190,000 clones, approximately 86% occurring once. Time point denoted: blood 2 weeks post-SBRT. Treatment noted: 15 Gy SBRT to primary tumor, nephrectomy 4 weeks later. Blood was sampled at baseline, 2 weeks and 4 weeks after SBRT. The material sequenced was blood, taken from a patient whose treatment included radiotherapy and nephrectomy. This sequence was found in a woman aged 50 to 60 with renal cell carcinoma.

As DNA, the CDR3 is TGTGCCAGCAGCTTGAGTTACAGATCTAATTCACCCCTCCACTTT. Translated, it gives CASSLSYRSNSPLHF. The chain uses TRBV5-6 and TRBJ1-6; D is ambiguous. V shed 1 base and J shed 6 bases, with 11 bases lying between them. The germline CDR1 and CDR2 sequences are SGHDT and YYEEEE. The CDR3 runs to 15 residues. Full variable domain (missing parts from reference TRBV5-6 and TRBJ1-6): DAGVTQSPTHLIKTRGQQVTLRCSPKSGHDTVSWYQQALGQGPQFIFQYYEEEERQRGNFPDRFSGHQFPNYSSELNVNALLLGDSALYLCASSLSYRSNSPLHFGNGTRLTVT.